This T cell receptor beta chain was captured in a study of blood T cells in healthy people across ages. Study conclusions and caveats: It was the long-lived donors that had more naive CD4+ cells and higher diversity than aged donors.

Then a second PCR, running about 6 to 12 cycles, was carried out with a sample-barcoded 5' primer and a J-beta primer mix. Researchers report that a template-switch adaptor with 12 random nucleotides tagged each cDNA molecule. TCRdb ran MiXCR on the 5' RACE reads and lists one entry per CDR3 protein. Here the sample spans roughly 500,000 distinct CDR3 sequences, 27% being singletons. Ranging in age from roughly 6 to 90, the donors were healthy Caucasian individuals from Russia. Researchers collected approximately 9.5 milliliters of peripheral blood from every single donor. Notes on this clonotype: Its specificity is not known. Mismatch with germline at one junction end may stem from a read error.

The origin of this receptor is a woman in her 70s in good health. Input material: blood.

CDR3 in amino acids: CSALEAGTGMTRVGF. The CDR3 DNA reads TGCAGTGCTCTGGAGGCCGGGACAGGGATGACTCGTGTGGGATTT. The genes are TRBV20-1 and TRBJ1-4; 9 positions match TRBD1. Germline CDR1 DFQATT, CDR2 SNEGSKA (reference sequence). The length of the CDR3 is 15 residues.